The count of the clone carrying this TCR beta chain is one. Antigen: not known. The sample belongs to a study of cytomegalovirus exposure and HLA in healthy donors. Notes on the study in general: Researchers reportedly found TCR beta sequences accurately predicted most subjects' HLA-A and HLA-B alleles.

In the PCR, 60 Vbeta and 13 Jbeta primers were used. Repertoires were generated with immunoSEQ multiplex PCR, while TCRdb's copy carries only in-frame clones and drops some. Of fewer than 200,000 clones listed, approximately 80% are singletons. Losses at the gene ends were 6 bases for V and 9 bases for J; bases not matched to a gene: 12. The germline V gene encodes CDR1 SGDLS and CDR2 YYNGEE. CDR3 length: 15 amino acids. Among the donors, all were healthy bone marrow donors. This chain joins TRBV9 and TRBJ2-1; the match to TRBD2 covers 10 bases. The clonotype was recovered from a woman in her 30s in good health and CMV-seropositive. The specimen was PBMCs. CDR3 sequence: CASTPSSGGAVEQFF. CDR3 DNA sequence: TGTGCCAGCACCCCGTCAAGCGGGGGGGCGGTTGAGCAGTTCTTC.